The 14 T cell receptor beta chains below come from one sample, sequenced in a study of CD8+CD57+ T cells in acquired aplastic anemia. Sequencing involved patients with CD8+CD57+ cell expansion previously shown by flow cytometry. Researchers used genomic DNA as the template to profile TCR beta VDJ and CDR3. TCRdb reprocessed the reads via MiXCR and lists one record per CDR3 protein. The data contain a few hundred thousand distinct CDR3 sequences, 25% to 40% of them singletons. What was sequenced was sorted CD4+, CD8+, or CD8+CD57+ T cells (not recorded which) from PBMCs. These receptors were collected from a human donor with aplastic anemia.

This chain connects TRBV9 to TRBJ1-2; D gene unclear. V was pared by 0 bases and J by 7 bases, with 7 bases between. This CDR3 region has 12 residues. CDR1 and CDR2 from the germline V gene are SGDLS and YYNGEE. CDR3 sequence: CASSVDSFGYTF. The CDR3 region has the DNA TGTGCCAGCAGCGTAGACAGCTTTGGCTACACCTTC.

On this clonotype itself: One base away lies a much larger clone, so this may be a sequencing read error. The genes are TRBV20-1 and TRBJ2-5; 11 nucleotides line up with TRBD2. Germline V CDR1 and CDR2: DFQATT, SNEGSKA (reference sequence). V lost 5 bases to trimming and J lost 2 bases; unmatched junction nucleotides: 7. The CDR3 extends over 15 amino acids. In DNA form, the CDR3 reads TGCAGTGCTGGAGGCCGACTAGCGGGACAAGAGACCCAGTACTTC. Amino acid sequence: CSAGGRLAGQETQYF.

V is TRBV29-1 and J is TRBJ1-1, with TRBD1 matching over 7 bases. Germline trimming cut 6 bases from V and 4 bases from J; bases unmatched to any gene: 8. This CDR3 region has 13 residues. Germline CDR1 reads SQVTM; CDR2 reads ANQGSEA. The CDR3 region has the DNA TGCAGCGTAGCGACAGGGATGTTCACTGAAGCTTTCTTT. It encodes CSVATGMFTEAFF.

The chain carries TRBV2 and TRBJ1-6; tentatively, D is TRBD1 (5 bases). Germline V gives CDR1 SNHLY, CDR2 FYNNEI. The V end was cut by 6 bases, the J end by 5 bases, with 17 bases between. The CDR3 consists of 16 residues. The CDR3 nucleotides are TGTGCCAGCAGAATCTTGGCGGGGCCCAATAATTCACCCCTCCACTTT. Translating it yields CASRILAGPNNSPLHF.

The J gene is TRBJ1-1, the V gene TRBV6-5; no definite D call. The CDR3 spans 11 residues. With 6 bases removed from V and 6 bases from J, the gap between germline ends came to 8 bases. The germline CDR1 and CDR2 sequences are MNHEY and SVGAGI. CDR3 sequence reads: CASSTWAEAFF. CDR3 DNA: TGTGCCAGCAGCACTTGGGCTGAAGCTTTCTTT.

This clonotype was detected many times. This chain uses TRBV2 with TRBJ1-2; TRBD1 matches at 7 bases. This CDR3 is 14 amino acids long. V trimming: 4 bases; J trimming: 3 bases; junction bases outside the gene matches: 5. From germline, CDR1 is SNHLY and CDR2 FYNNEI. The CDR3: CASSGDSNYYGYTF. The CDR3 region has the DNA TGTGCCAGCAGTGGGGACAGCAATTACTATGGCTACACCTTC. Full variable domain (remainder filled in from reference TRBV2 and TRBJ1-2): EPEVTQTPSHQVTQMGQEVILRCVPISNHLYFYWYRQILGQKVEFLVSFYNNEISEKSEIFDDQFSVERPDGSNFTLKIRSTKLEDSAMYFCASSGDSNYYGYTFGSGTRLTVV.

This rearrangement joins TRBV2 to TRBJ1-6, with D unclear. CDR1 and CDR2 (germline): SNHLY, FYNNEI. This CDR3 contains 14 residues. Deletions cut 9 bases from V and 7 bases from J, with 16 bases between. For the CDR3, the DNA is TGTGCCAGTTCCCTCGGAACGTGGAATTCACCCCTCCACTTT. Its translation is CASSLGTWNSPLHF.

A remark on this clonotype: One junction end disagrees with the germline gene, perhaps due to a read error. The J gene is TRBJ2-5, the V gene TRBV15, with unresolved D. Germline assignment: CDR1 LNHNV and CDR2 YYDKDF (reference sequence). CDR3 length: 13 residues. The CDR3, as DNA: TGTGCCAGCAGCTTAGTCGATGGAGAGACCCTGTACTTC. This encodes CASSLVDGETLYF.

The chain's CDR3 is CATSLTGSSYNSPLHF. In nucleotides, the CDR3 is TGTGCCACCAGCTTGACAGGGAGCTCCTATAATTCACCCCTCCACTTT. V usage is TRBV15 and J usage is TRBJ1-6; 7 positions agree with TRBD1. This CDR3 is built from 16 residues. Trimming took 5 bases from V and 0 from J; bases not matched to a gene: 4. Germline V lookup: CDR1 LNHNV, CDR2 YYDKDF (reference sequence).

This clonotype was seen at least ten times. CDR3 sequence: CSVDSGGGYTF. The CDR3 region has the DNA TGCAGCGTTGATTCCGGGGGCGGCTACACCTTC. The V and J genes are TRBV29-1 and TRBJ1-2, with D perhaps matching TRBD1 (6 bases). This CDR3 region has 11 residues. Germline loops: CDR1 SQVTM, CDR2 ANQGSEA. V was clipped by 3 bases and J by 8 bases, with 10 bases between them.

This clonotype was counted between two and nine times. The chain is built from TRBV9 and TRBJ2-3; D is unclear. The CDR3 length is 15 residues. CDR1 SGDLS and CDR2 YYNGEE come from the germline V gene. Trimming took off 5 bases at V and 1 base at J, with 14 bases between the two ends. The CDR3: CASSPLGSGTDTQYF. CDR3 in DNA: TGTGCCAGCAGTCCCCTAGGGTCTGGCACAGATACGCAGTATTTT.

This clonotype has a handful of counts. J is TRBJ2-7 and V is TRBV6-4; a weak D match, TRBD1 (9 bases). CDR3 length: 20 residues. V was shortened by 1 base and J by 0 bases, with 25 bases between the two germline ends. Germline CDR1 is MRHNA and CDR2 is SNTAGT. The CDR3 sequence is CASSDWDRAIAGTISYEQYF. The CDR3 bases are TGTGCCAGCAGTGACTGGGACAGGGCAATAGCGGGAACGATCTCCTACGAGCAGTACTTC.

With respect to this clonotype: A much larger clone lies one base from this, so it may be a read error. As the CDR3 is not closed by the conserved phenylalanine or tryptophan, this likely results from a read error. The rearrangement links TRBV7-2 to TRBJ2-5; D could derive from TRBD1 or TRBD2 (5 bases each). Germline V gene data show CDR1 as SGHTA and CDR2 as FQGNSA. There are 14 residues in the CDR3. The germline V and J ends were trimmed by 1 base and 0 bases, with 6 bases remaining between them. The DNA for the CDR3 is TGTGCCAGCAGCTTAGGGGGGAACCAAGAGACCCAGTACCTC. Its translation: CASSLGGNQETQYL.

This clonotype was counted ten times or more. The chain has TRBV20-1 and TRBJ1-2; TRBD1 is a possible D gene (5 bases). The germline V gene has CDR1 DFQATT and CDR2 SNEGSKA (reference sequence). The V and J ends lost 0 bases and 11 bases respectively, with 19 bases between them. This CDR3 region has 14 residues. This CDR3 reads CSARDHVSSGRYTF. As DNA, the CDR3 is TGCAGTGCTAGAGATCACGTTTCGTCAGGGAGATACACCTTC.